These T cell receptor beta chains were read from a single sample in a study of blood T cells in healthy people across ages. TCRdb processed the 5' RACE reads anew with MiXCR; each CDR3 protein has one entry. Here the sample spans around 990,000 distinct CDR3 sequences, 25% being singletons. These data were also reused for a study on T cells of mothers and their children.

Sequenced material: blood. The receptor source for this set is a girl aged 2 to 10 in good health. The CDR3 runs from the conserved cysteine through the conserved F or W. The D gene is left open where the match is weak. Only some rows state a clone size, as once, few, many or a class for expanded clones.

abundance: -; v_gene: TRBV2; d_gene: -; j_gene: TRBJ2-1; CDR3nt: TGTGCCAGATCGTTTCCTGAGCAGTTCTTC; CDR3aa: CARSFPEQFF
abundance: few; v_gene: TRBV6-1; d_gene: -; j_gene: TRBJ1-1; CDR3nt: TGTGCCAGCAGTCCCGGGAGCGGGGATATAATGAACACTGAAGCTTTCTTT; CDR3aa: CASSPGSGDIMNTEAFF
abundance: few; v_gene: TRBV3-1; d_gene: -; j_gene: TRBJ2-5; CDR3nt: TGTGCCAGCAGCCCCAAGAGTGGGACCCAGTACTTC; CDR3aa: CASSPKSGTQYF
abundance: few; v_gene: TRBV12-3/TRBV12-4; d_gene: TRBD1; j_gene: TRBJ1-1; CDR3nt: TGTGCCAGCAGGGACAGGGTAGACACTGAAGCTTTCTTT; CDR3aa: CASRDRVDTEAFF
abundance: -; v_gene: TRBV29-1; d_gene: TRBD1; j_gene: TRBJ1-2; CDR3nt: TGCAGCGTTGTAGTACAGGGGTATGGCTACACCTTC; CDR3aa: CSVVVQGYGYTF
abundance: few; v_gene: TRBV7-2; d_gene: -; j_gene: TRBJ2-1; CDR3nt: TGTGCCAGCAGCTTAGGGGGGGCGACTGAGCAGTTCTTC; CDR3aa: CASSLGGATEQFF
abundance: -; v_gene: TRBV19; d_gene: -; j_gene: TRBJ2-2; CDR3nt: TGTGCCAGTACCTCGGGTTTTGACGGGGAGCTGTTTTTT; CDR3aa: CASTSGFDGELFF
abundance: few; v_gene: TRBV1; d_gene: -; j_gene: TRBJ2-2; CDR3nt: TGCACCAGCATGGGATCCGGACTATTCGAACCCACCGGGGAGCTGTTTTTT; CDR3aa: CTSMGSGLFEPTGELFF
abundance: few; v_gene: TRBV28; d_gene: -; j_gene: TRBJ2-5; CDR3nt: TGTGCCAGCAGTCCAGGAATCCTTGGGGCCGACCAAGAGACCCAGTACTTC; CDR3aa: CASSPGILGADQETQYF
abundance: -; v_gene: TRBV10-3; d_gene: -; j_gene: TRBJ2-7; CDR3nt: TGTGCCATCGGGGACGGTACCAGCTCCTACGAGCAGTACTTC; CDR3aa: CAIGDGTSSYEQYF
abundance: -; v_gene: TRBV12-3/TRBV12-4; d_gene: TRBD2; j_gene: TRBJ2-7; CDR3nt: TGTGCCAGCAGTTTTGTTCAGGACGGCCGGACTAGCGTTCGATTGGGCTACGAGCAGTACTTC; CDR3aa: CASSFVQDGRTSVRLGYEQYF
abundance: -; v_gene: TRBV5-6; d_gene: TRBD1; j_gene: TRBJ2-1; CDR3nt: TGTGCCAGCAGCCCGATGGGCCAAGAGGGCTCCAGGGGGCATGGGAAGCAGTTCTTC; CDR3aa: CASSPMGQEGSRGHGKQFF
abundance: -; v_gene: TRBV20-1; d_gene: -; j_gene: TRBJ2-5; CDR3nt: TGCAGTGCTAGAGATCCGGGGCGGGGGACCCAGTACTTC; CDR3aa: CSARDPGRGTQYF
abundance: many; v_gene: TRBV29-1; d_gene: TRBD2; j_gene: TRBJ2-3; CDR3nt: TGCAGCGTCGCCAAGGGACTAGCGGACACAGATACGCAGTATTTT; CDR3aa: CSVAKGLADTDTQYF
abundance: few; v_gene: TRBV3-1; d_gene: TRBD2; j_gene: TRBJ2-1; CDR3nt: TGTGCCAGCAGCCAAGAATTGGTTTTCGTCGTAGCGGGACTAAACAATGAGCAGTTCTTC; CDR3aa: CASSQELVFVVAGLNNEQFF
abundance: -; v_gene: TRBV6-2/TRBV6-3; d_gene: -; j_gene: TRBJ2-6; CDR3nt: TGTGCCACCGAGGGGGCCAACGTCCTGACTTTC; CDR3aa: CATEGANVLTF
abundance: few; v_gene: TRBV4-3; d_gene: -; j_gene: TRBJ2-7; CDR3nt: TGCGCCAGCAGCCAAGAGGTAGCGACACTCTCCTACGAGCAGTACTTC; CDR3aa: CASSQEVATLSYEQYF
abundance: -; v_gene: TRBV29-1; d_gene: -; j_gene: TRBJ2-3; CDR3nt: TGCAGCGTTTCTCTTAGGACCACAGATACGCAGTATTTT; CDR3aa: CSVSLRTTDTQYF
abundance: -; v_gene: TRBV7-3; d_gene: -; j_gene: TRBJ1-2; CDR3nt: TGTGCCAGCAGCCCCGGGAACCCCTATGGCTACACCTTC; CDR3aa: CASSPGNPYGYTF
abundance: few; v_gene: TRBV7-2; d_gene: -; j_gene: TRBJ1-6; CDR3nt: TGTGCCAGCAGCTCGGGGGTCTACAAAAGTGATAATTCACCCCTCCACTTT; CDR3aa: CASSSGVYKSDNSPLHF
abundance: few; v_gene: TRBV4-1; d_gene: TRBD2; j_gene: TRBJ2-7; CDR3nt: TGCGCCAGCAGCCAAGATAAGGGACTAGCGGGGGAAAATCTACCTTACGAGCAGTACTTC; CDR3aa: CASSQDKGLAGENLPYEQYF
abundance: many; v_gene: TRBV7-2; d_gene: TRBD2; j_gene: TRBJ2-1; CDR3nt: TGTGCCAGCAGGTTTCTAGCGGGAGCTTACGATGAGCAGTTCTTC; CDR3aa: CASRFLAGAYDEQFF
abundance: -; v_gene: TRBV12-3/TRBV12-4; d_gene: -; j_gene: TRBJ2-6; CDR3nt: TGTGCCAGCACTAGGACTGGGGCTTTGGGGGCCAACGTCCTGACTTTC; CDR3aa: CASTRTGALGANVLTF
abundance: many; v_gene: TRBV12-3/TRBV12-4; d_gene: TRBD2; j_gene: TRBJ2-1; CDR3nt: TGTGCCAGCAGTTTCGCCGGGACTAACAATGAGCAGTTCTTC; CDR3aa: CASSFAGTNNEQFF
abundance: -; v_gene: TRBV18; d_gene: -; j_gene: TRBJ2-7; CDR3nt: TGTGCCAGCTCACCACCGGGCAGGGACGAGCAGTACTTC; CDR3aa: CASSPPGRDEQYF
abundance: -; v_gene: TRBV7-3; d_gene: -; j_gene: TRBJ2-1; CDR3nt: TGTGCCAGCAGCTCGACTGGGGTGGTAAATGAGCAGTTCTTC; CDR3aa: CASSSTGVVNEQFF
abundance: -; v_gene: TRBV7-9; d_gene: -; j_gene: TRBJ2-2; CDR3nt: TGTGCCAGCAGCGGGGGCCTGCGCGACACCGGGGAGCTGTTTTTT; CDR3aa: CASSGGLRDTGELFF
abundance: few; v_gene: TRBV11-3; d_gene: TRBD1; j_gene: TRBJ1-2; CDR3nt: TGTGCCAGCAGCTACTTGACAGGGGGCTATGGCTACACCTTC; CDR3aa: CASSYLTGGYGYTF
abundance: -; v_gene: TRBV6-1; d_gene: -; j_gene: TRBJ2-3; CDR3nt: TGTGCCAGCAGTGAAGTTTACAGCACAGATACGCAGTATTTT; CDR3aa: CASSEVYSTDTQYF
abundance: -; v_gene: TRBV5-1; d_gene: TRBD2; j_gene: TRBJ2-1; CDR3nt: TGCGCCAGCAGACAGCGGGGTTACAATGAGCAGTTCTTC; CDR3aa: CASRQRGYNEQFF
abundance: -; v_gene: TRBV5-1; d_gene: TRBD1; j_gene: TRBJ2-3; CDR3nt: TGCGCCAGCAGCGGGACAGGGGGCAACGGGGATACGCAGTATTTT; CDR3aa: CASSGTGGNGDTQYF
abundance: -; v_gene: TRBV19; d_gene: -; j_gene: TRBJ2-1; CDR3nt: TGTGCCACCACTCATCCGGGCAGGGGTTTCTACAATGAGCAGTTCTTC; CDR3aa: CATTHPGRGFYNEQFF
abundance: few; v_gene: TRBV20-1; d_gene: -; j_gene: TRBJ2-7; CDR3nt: TGCAGTGCTAGATTGATGGACTACGAGCAGTACTTC; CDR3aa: CSARLMDYEQYF
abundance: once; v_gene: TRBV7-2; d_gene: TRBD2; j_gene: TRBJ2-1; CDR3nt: TGTGTCAGCAGCCCACAGACTAGCGGGGGCCTCAATGAGCAGTTCTTC; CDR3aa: CVSSPQTSGGLNEQFF
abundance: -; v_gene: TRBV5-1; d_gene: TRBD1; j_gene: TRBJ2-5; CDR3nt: TGCGCCAGCAGCTTACAGGGACAGGCTTTCCAAGAGACCCAGTACTTC; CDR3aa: CASSLQGQAFQETQYF
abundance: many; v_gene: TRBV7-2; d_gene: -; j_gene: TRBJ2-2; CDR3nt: TGTGCCAGCAGCCGCCGTACAGGGAAGATGGGCGGGGAGCTGTTTTTT; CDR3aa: CASSRRTGKMGGELFF
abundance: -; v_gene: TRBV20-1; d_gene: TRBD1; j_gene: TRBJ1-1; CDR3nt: TGCAGTGCTAGAGACCAGGTGTTGGGTTCAGGGGGGCAAGCTTTCTTT; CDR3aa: CSARDQVLGSGGQAFF
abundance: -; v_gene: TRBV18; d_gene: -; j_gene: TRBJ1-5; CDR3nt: TGTGCCAGCTCACTGGATGGGCCCCAGCATTTT; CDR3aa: CASSLDGPQHF
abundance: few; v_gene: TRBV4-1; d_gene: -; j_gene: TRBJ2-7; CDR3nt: TGCGCCAGCAGCCATGGAGGACACTACGAGCAGTACTTC; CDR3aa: CASSHGGHYEQYF
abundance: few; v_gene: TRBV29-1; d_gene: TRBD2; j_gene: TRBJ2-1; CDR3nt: TGCAGCGTCGCGGGGGGCGGGAACTCCTACAATGAGCAGTTCTTC; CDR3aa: CSVAGGGNSYNEQFF
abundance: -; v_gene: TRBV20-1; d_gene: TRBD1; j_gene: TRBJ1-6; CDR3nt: TGCAGTGCTATAAAAACAGGACAGGTTCATAATTCACCCCTCCACTTT; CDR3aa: CSAIKTGQVHNSPLHF
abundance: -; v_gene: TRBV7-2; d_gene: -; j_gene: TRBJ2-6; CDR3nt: TGTGCCAGCAGCTTAGCGAGGGGGAGCTCTGGGGCCAACGTCCTGACTTTC; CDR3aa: CASSLARGSSGANVLTF
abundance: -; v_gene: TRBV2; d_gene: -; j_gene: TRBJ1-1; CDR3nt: TGTGCCAGCTCAGGGGTCGAAGCTTTCTTT; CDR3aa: CASSGVEAFF
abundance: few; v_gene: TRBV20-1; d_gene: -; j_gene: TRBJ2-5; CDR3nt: TGCAGTGCCCGAGAAAACTCACGACGGGAGACCCAGTACTTC; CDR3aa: CSARENSRRETQYF
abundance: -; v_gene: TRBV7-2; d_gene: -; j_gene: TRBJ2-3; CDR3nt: TGTGCCAGCAGGTACGGGACTAGCACAGATACGCAGTATTTT; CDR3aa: CASRYGTSTDTQYF
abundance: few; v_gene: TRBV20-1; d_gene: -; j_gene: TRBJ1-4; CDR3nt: TGCAGTGCTAGCGTCTGGGAAGGAAATGAAAAACTGTTTTTT; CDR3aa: CSASVWEGNEKLFF
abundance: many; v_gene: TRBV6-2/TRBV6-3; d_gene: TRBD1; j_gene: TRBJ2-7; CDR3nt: TGTGCCAGCAGTCTCCGGGACAGTCCCTACGAGCAGTACTTC; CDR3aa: CASSLRDSPYEQYF
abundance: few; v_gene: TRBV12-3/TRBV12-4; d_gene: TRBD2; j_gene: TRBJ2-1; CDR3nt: TGTGCCAGCACTACCGGGACTAGCGACTACAATGAGCAGTTCTTC; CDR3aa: CASTTGTSDYNEQFF
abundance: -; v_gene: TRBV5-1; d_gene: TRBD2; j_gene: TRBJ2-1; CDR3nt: TGCGCCAGTAGCTTGGTGGTAGCGGGAGTCAATGAGCAGTTCTTC; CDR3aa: CASSLVVAGVNEQFF
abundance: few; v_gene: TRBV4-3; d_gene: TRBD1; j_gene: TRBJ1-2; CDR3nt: TGCGCCAGCAGCCCTTTGGCACAGGGGTCCATCTATGGCTACACCTTC; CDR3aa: CASSPLAQGSIYGYTF